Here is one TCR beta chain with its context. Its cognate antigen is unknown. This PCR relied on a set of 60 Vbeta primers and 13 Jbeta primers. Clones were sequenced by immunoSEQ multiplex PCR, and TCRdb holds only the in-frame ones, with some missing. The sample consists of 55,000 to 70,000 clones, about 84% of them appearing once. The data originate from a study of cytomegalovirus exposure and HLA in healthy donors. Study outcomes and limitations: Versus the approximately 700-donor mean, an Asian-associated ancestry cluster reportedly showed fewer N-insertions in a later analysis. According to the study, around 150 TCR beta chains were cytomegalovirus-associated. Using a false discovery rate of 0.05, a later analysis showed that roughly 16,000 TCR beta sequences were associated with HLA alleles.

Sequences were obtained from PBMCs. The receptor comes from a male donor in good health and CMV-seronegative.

The CDR3 reads CASSLWGLNEQFF. CDR3 nucleotide sequence: TGTGCCAGCAGTTTATGGGGGCTAAATGAGCAGTTCTTC. The rearrangement links TRBV27 to TRBJ2-1; possible D gene TRBD1, 6 bases. The CDR3 consists of 13 residues. Trimming pared 1 base from V and 7 bases from J, leaving 8 bases between. Germline loops: CDR1 MNHEY, CDR2 SMNVEV (reference sequence).